These T cell receptor beta chains were read from a single sample in a study of cytomegalovirus exposure and HLA in healthy donors. The method was immunoSEQ multiplex PCR; TCRdb's version includes in-frame clones alone and lacks a portion of them. Of 120,000 or so clones listed, under 80% are singletons. Specimen: PBMCs. These receptors all stem from a woman aged 50 to 60 in good health and CMV-seropositive. Both conserved end residues are part of each CDR3. The D gene is left open where the match is weak. Expanded clones get a size class; other rows say once, few or many, or leave the size out.

length | J | V | D | size | CDR3 | DNA
18 | TRBJ2-3 | TRBV19 | TRBD1 | few | CASTQSIGWTGGTDTQYF | TGTGCCAGTACTCAATCAATCGGGTGGACAGGGGGCACAGATACGCAGTATTTT
15 | TRBJ2-2 | TRBV4-1 | - | - | CASSPQQDSTGELFF | TGCGCCAGCAGCCCACAACAGGATTCTACCGGGGAGCTGTTTTTT
14 | TRBJ2-1 | TRBV19 | TRBD2 | - | CASSRTSGVNEQFF | TGTGCCAGTAGTCGGACTAGCGGGGTCAATGAGCAGTTCTTC
14 | TRBJ2-7 | TRBV10-3 | TRBD2 | - | CAITGTQQAGEQYF | TGTGCCATCACCGGGACTCAACAAGCGGGAGAGCAGTACTTC
13 | TRBJ2-7 | TRBV28 | TRBD1 | - | CASSFGQGYEQYF | TGTGCCAGCAGTTTTGGACAGGGCTACGAGCAGTACTTC
16 | TRBJ1-5 | TRBV7-2 | - | once | CASSLERGGGNQPQHF | TGTGCCAGCAGCTTAGAAAGGGGTGGGGGCAATCAGCCCCAGCATTTT
17 | TRBJ2-5 | TRBV29-1 | TRBD2 | - | CSVDVGGRRLSQETQYF | TGCAGCGTTGATGTCGGCGGGAGGCGCCTATCCCAAGAGACCCAGTACTTC
16 | TRBJ1-3 | TRBV11-3 | TRBD1 | - | CASSLTGGSSGNTIYF | TGTGCCAGCAGCTTGACAGGGGGAAGCTCTGGAAACACCATATATTTT
15 | TRBJ1-5 | TRBV27 | - | - | CASSLAIGGNQPQHF | TGTGCCAGCAGTTTAGCTATAGGGGGCAATCAGCCCCAGCATTTT
13 | TRBJ1-5 | TRBV19 | - | - | CASKSAGWEPQHF | TGTGCCAGTAAGTCGGCAGGGTGGGAGCCCCAGCATTTT
16 | TRBJ2-5 | TRBV6-5 | TRBD2 | - | CASSYDGLAGGETQYF | TGTGCCAGCAGTTACGACGGACTAGCGGGGGGAGAGACCCAGTACTTC
15 | TRBJ1-5 | TRBV19 | - | few | CASSRGGLSNQPQHF | TGTGCCAGTAGTCGGGGGGGCCTTAGCAATCAGCCCCAGCATTTT
20 | TRBJ2-3 | TRBV15 | TRBD1 | - | CATSRDVARGQYILADTQYF | TGTGCCACCAGCAGAGATGTCGCCAGGGGGCAATACATATTGGCAGATACGCAGTATTTT
15 | TRBJ1-5 | TRBV9 | - | - | CASSVVTGGGQPQHF | TGTGCCAGCAGCGTAGTGACGGGGGGAGGGCAGCCCCAGCATTTT
14 | TRBJ1-2 | TRBV5-1 | TRBD1 | - | CASSTGQANYGYTF | TGCGCCAGCAGCACGGGACAGGCCAACTATGGCTACACCTTC
15 | TRBJ1-6 | TRBV4-3 | - | - | CASSRNGGPNSPLHF | TGCGCCAGCAGCCGGAACGGAGGACCGAATTCACCCCTCCACTTT
16 | TRBJ2-1 | TRBV19 | TRBD2 | - | CASSFPGTSGYNEQFF | TGTGCCAGTAGTTTCCCCGGGACTAGCGGGTACAATGAGCAGTTCTTC
13 | TRBJ2-1 | TRBV30 | TRBD2 | - | CAWSPGLEGEQFF | TGTGCCTGGAGTCCGGGACTAGAGGGTGAGCAGTTCTTC
15 | TRBJ1-1 | TRBV7-9 | - | - | CASSLARGMNTEAFF | TGTGCCAGCAGCTTAGCTCGGGGAATGAACACTGAAGCTTTCTTT
13 | TRBJ2-1 | TRBV5-1 | - | - | CASSLNGYNEQFF | TGCGCCAGCAGCTTGAACGGTTACAATGAGCAGTTCTTC
15 | TRBJ1-5 | TRBV4-3 | - | - | CASSQDHRGGQPQHF | TGCGCCAGCAGCCAAGATCACCGCGGGGGGCAGCCCCAGCATTTT
13 | TRBJ2-7 | TRBV5-1 | TRBD1 | - | CASSWRTGNEQYF | TGCGCCAGCAGCTGGCGGACAGGGAACGAGCAGTACTTC
14 | TRBJ1-1 | TRBV28 | - | once | CASSPETEGTEAFF | TGTGCCAGCAGTCCTGAGACAGAAGGCACTGAAGCTTTCTTT
12 | TRBJ2-5 | TRBV5-1 | - | - | CASTESGETQYF | TGCGCCAGCACGGAGTCTGGAGAGACCCAGTACTTC
16 | TRBJ2-7 | TRBV30 | TRBD2 | - | CAWSVLPSGAAYEQYF | TGTGCCTGGAGTGTACTCCCTAGCGGGGCCGCCTACGAGCAGTACTTC
14 | TRBJ1-2 | TRBV27 | TRBD1 | few | CASSLTGTGDGYTF | TGTGCCAGCAGTTTAACTGGGACAGGGGATGGCTACACCTTC
16 | TRBJ2-1 | TRBV6-6 | TRBD2 | - | CASSYEGGLAGDEQFF | TGTGCCAGCAGTTATGAAGGGGGACTAGCGGGAGATGAGCAGTTCTTC
13 | TRBJ1-5 | TRBV14 | TRBD1 | - | CATPRQGGQPQHF | TGTGCCACCCCGAGACAGGGAGGTCAGCCCCAGCATTTT
15 | TRBJ2-4 | TRBV7-2 | - | - | CASSLGDTAKNIQYF | TGTGCCAGCAGCTTAGGGGACACAGCCAAAAACATTCAGTACTTC
17 | TRBJ1-5 | TRBV19 | - | - | CASSIDAGFYSNQPQHF | TGTGCCAGTAGTATAGATGCGGGCTTTTATAGCAATCAGCCCCAGCATTTT
13 | TRBJ1-5 | TRBV10-3 | - | - | CAISESELGPQHF | TGTGCCATCAGTGAGTCAGAACTAGGGCCCCAGCATTTT
13 | TRBJ2-7 | TRBV30 | - | - | CAWISQGSYEQYF | TGTGCCTGGATCAGCCAGGGGAGCTACGAGCAGTACTTC
15 | TRBJ1-5 | TRBV6-5 | - | - | CASSSIPGGSQPQHF | TGTGCCAGCAGTAGTATACCTGGGGGGTCTCAGCCCCAGCATTTT
14 | TRBJ1-5 | TRBV4-1 | TRBD1 | - | CASSQGQGNQPQHF | TGCGCCAGCAGCCAAGGACAGGGAAATCAGCCCCAGCATTTT
14 | TRBJ2-1 | TRBV6-5 | TRBD2 | - | CASSGLAGGYEQFF | TGTGCCAGCAGTGGCCTAGCGGGAGGGTATGAGCAGTTCTTC
15 | TRBJ2-7 | TRBV11-2 | TRBD1 | - | CASSPMTGGAYEQYF | TGTGCCAGCAGCCCTATGACAGGGGGAGCCTACGAGCAGTACTTC
15 | TRBJ2-1 | TRBV9 | TRBD2 | few | CASSVELAGFYEQFF | TGTGCCAGCAGCGTTGAACTAGCGGGATTTTATGAGCAGTTCTTC
13 | TRBJ2-3 | TRBV7-6 | - | - | CASRWTATDTQYF | TGTGCCAGCAGATGGACAGCCACAGATACGCAGTATTTT
15 | TRBJ2-7 | TRBV4-1 | TRBD1 | - | CASSQGRDRGHEQYF | TGCGCCAGCAGCCAAGGACGGGACAGGGGGCACGAGCAGTACTTC
14 | TRBJ2-2 | TRBV5-1 | TRBD1 | - | CASSLVQGAGELFF | TGCGCCAGCAGCTTGGTACAGGGGGCCGGGGAGCTGTTTTTT
15 | TRBJ2-7 | TRBV29-1 | TRBD1 | - | CSVKGTGDGLYEQYF | TGCAGCGTGAAAGGGACAGGGGACGGATTGTACGAGCAGTACTTC
15 | TRBJ1-1 | TRBV5-1 | - | - | CASSWGGARNTEAFF | TGCGCCAGCAGCTGGGGAGGGGCACGGAACACTGAAGCTTTCTTT
15 | TRBJ1-5 | TRBV27 | TRBD1 | - | CASRPATGGRQPQHF | TGTGCCAGCAGACCAGCTACAGGGGGAAGGCAGCCCCAGCATTTT
15 | TRBJ2-2 | TRBV30 | - | once | CAWSTKETNTGELFF | TGTGCCTGGAGTACCAAGGAGACGAACACCGGGGAGCTGTTTTTT
16 | TRBJ2-7 | TRBV5-6 | - | - | CASSLDGRGGNYEQYF | TGTGCCAGCAGCCTGGACGGTCGGGGAGGAAACTACGAGCAGTACTTC
17 | TRBJ2-3 | TRBV7-2 | - | - | CASSLVGRQGGADTQYF | TGTGCCAGCAGCTTAGTAGGGCGGCAGGGTGGAGCAGATACGCAGTATTTT
13 | TRBJ2-7 | TRBV19 | TRBD2 | - | CASNPSGSNEQYF | TGTGCCAGTAACCCTAGCGGGAGTAACGAGCAGTACTTC
17 | TRBJ2-3 | TRBV2 | TRBD2 | - | CASSEIVATSGHVTQYF | TGTGCCAGCAGTGAAATCGTAGCGACTAGCGGGCATGTTACGCAGTATTTT
16 | TRBJ1-5 | TRBV4-3 | TRBD1 | - | CASSQGTGGAGQPQHF | TGCGCCAGCAGCCAAGGAACAGGGGGGGCTGGACAGCCCCAGCATTTT
13 | TRBJ1-1 | TRBV7-9 | TRBD1 | - | CASTSGGPRTAFF | TGTGCCAGCACCTCAGGGGGACCTAGAACCGCTTTCTTT
17 | TRBJ2-2 | TRBV19 | - | - | CASSIIGRAKNTGELFF | TGTGCCAGTAGTATTATCGGCAGGGCGAAGAACACCGGGGAGCTGTTTTTT
13 | TRBJ1-5 | TRBV2 | - | - | CASSNSYNQPQHF | TGTGCCAGCAGTAACAGCTACAATCAGCCCCAGCATTTT
15 | TRBJ2-7 | TRBV6-1 | - | - | CASNADRGKIYEQYF | TGTGCCAGCAACGCGGACAGAGGAAAGATCTACGAGCAGTACTTC
13 | TRBJ2-1 | TRBV30 | TRBD1 | - | CAWTGQLLVEQFF | TGTGCCTGGACGGGACAGCTTCTAGTTGAGCAGTTCTTC
17 | TRBJ2-2 | TRBV19 | TRBD2 | few | CASHSLTSGRNTGELFF | TGTGCCAGTCACTCGCTAACTAGCGGGAGAAACACCGGGGAGCTGTTTTTT
16 | TRBJ1-4 | TRBV5-1 | TRBD1 | - | CASSLDPTGINEKLFF | TGCGCCAGCAGCTTGGATCCGACAGGGATTAATGAAAAACTGTTTTTT
13 | TRBJ2-5 | TRBV2 | TRBD1 | few | CASRRTGGETQYF | TGTGCCAGCAGGCGGACAGGGGGGGAGACCCAGTACTTC
13 | TRBJ2-7 | TRBV5-6 | TRBD1 | - | CASRQGATYEQYF | TGTGCCAGCAGACAGGGGGCAACCTACGAGCAGTACTTC
15 | TRBJ1-1 | TRBV9 | - | - | CASGGDSGQYTEAFF | TGTGCCAGCGGGGGGGACTCAGGACAGTACACTGAAGCTTTCTTT
16 | TRBJ2-3 | TRBV7-9 | TRBD1 | - | CASSRTGTGSTDTQYF | TGTGCCAGCAGCCGTACCGGGACAGGTTCCACAGATACGCAGTATTTT